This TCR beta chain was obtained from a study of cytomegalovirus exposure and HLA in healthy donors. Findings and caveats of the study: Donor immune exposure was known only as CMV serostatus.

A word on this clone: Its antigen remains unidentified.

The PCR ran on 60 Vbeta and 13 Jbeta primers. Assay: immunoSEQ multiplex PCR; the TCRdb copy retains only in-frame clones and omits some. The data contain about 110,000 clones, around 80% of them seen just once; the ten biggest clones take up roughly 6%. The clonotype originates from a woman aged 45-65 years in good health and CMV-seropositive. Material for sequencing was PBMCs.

The CDR3 region is CASSQEAGGETDTQYF. CDR3 nucleotide sequence: TGTGCCAGCAGCCAAGAAGCGGGGGGGGAAACAGATACGCAGTATTTT. The J gene is TRBJ2-3, the V gene TRBV4-2; 10 positions agree with TRBD2. Germline V gene sequence: CDR1 LGHNA, CDR2 YNFKEQ. The length of the CDR3 is 16 residues. V shed 0 bases, J shed 3 bases, and the junction held 3 bases outside the gene matches.